These 20 T cell receptor beta chains were all obtained from the same sample, sequenced in a study of blood T cell repertoires in COVID-19. This table comes from immunoSEQ multiplex PCR, and its TCRdb copy is limited to in-frame clones, with some not included. The table includes about 130,000 clones, 55% to 75% detected once. The source material was peripheral blood. These receptors were collected from a woman aged 70-85 years with acute or convalescent COVID-19.

In this sample, this clone turned up a few times. The V call is TRBV11-2, the J call TRBJ1-1; TRBD1 might be the D (6 bases). Trimming removed 5 bases from V and 6 bases from J, with 16 bases in between. The CDR3 loop spans 14 amino acids. Per the germline V gene, CDR1 is SGHAT and CDR2 is FQNNGV. In nucleotides, the CDR3 is TGTGCCAGCAGCAAAACAGGGAGAGGGTCTGAAGCTTTCTTT. Amino acids: CASSKTGRGSEAFF.

The J gene is TRBJ1-1, the V gene TRBV10-1; D is undetermined. This CDR3 region has 13 residues. V was trimmed by 5 bases and J by 3 bases, leaving 10 bases between them. CDR1 and CDR2 (germline): WNHNN, SYGVQD (reference sequence). The CDR3 here is CASSLRLDTEAFF. The CDR3, as DNA: TGCGCCAGCAGTCTTCGGTTGGACACTGAAGCTTTCTTT.

J is TRBJ1-2 and V is TRBV10-3, with 8 nucleotides matching TRBD1. Germline V gene lookup returns CDR1 ENHRY and CDR2 SYGVKD. The CDR3 covers 12 residues. Germline trimming cut 7 bases from V and 7 bases from J; bases unmatched to any gene: 5. The CDR3 DNA reads as TGTGCCATCATTGGACAGGGAGGTGGCTACACCTTC. Protein: CAIIGQGGGYTF.

In its sample, this clone was seen a few times. This rearrangement joins TRBV20-1 to TRBJ1-2; 8 bases agree with TRBD1. In germline, CDR1 is DFQATT, CDR2 SNEGSKA (reference sequence). Trimming at V came to 3 bases and at J to 3 bases, leaving 9 bases not matched to a gene. The CDR3 consists of 15 residues. The CDR3: CSASLSGTGDYGYTF. CDR3 coding DNA: TGCAGTGCTAGTTTATCCGGGACAGGCGACTATGGCTACACCTTC.

V is TRBV6-5 and J is TRBJ2-3; 10 positions agree with TRBD2. The trim removed 2 bases at V and 2 bases at J, leaving 1 base unmatched. The CDR3 totals 15 residues. Looked up from germline, CDR1 is MNHEY and CDR2 is SVGAGI. In DNA form, the CDR3 reads TGTGCCAGCAGTTACGGACTAGCGGCCACAGATACGCAGTATTTT. Amino acids: CASSYGLAATDTQYF.

V usage is TRBV7-6 and J usage is TRBJ2-5; 8 positions match TRBD2. The V and J ends lost 0 bases and 3 bases, in that order; junction bases with no gene match: 6. This CDR3 has 16 residues. CDR1 and CDR2 (germline): SGHVS, FNYEAQ. CDR3 protein: CASSLAGSGGEETQYF. CDR3 bases: TGTGCCAGCAGCTTAGCGGGAAGCGGGGGCGAAGAGACCCAGTACTTC.

CDR3 nucleotide sequence: TGTGCCAGTAGTTCTGCGGGGGCGAGAGAAAAACTGTTTTTT. Its translation is CASSSAGAREKLFF. This rearrangement joins TRBV19 to TRBJ1-4, with D possibly matching TRBD1 (6 bases). This CDR3 is built from 14 residues. From germline, CDR1 is LNHDA and CDR2 SQIVND (reference sequence). V was cut by 5 bases and J by 8 bases, with 15 bases left in between.

This clone has just a few counts. The chain couples TRBV11-2 to TRBJ1-1, with D perhaps matching TRBD1 (5 bases). With 3 bases removed from V and 3 bases from J, the gap between germline ends came to 8 bases. Germline CDR1 is SGHAT and CDR2 is FQNNGV. This CDR3 spans 13 amino acids. The chain's CDR3 is CASSFGTDTEAFF. In DNA, the CDR3 is TGTGCCAGCAGCTTCGGGACTGACACTGAAGCTTTCTTT.

The chain joins TRBV5-1 to TRBJ1-1; D remains ambiguous. Germline V lookup: CDR1 SGHRS, CDR2 YFSETQ. Trimming left V 0 bases short and J 1 base short, with 4 bases between. CDR3 length equals 13 residues. The CDR3 coding sequence is TGCGCCAGCAGCTTGGTTAAGAACACTGAAGCTTTCTTT. Translation: CASSLVKNTEAFF.

The chain employs TRBV28 and TRBJ2-7; 11 positions match TRBD2. The CDR3 extends over 14 amino acids. The V segment lost 7 bases and the J segment 2 bases; nucleotides outside the gene matches: 4. Germline loops: CDR1 MDHEN, CDR2 SYDVKM. CDR3 sequence (DNA): TGTGCCAGCAAGACTAGCGGGACCCCCTACGAGCAGTACTTC. This encodes CASKTSGTPYEQYF.

The rearrangement links TRBV9 to TRBJ2-7, with D tentatively TRBD1 (5 bases). CDR1 and CDR2 (germline): SGDLS, YYNGEE. The CDR3 is 15 residues long. The V gene lost 0 bases and the J gene lost 6 bases, with 16 bases spanning the gap. CDR3 sequence reads: CASSVGAARGSEQYF. In DNA form, the CDR3 reads TGTGCCAGCAGCGTAGGGGCCGCAAGGGGAAGCGAGCAGTACTTC.

The chain employs TRBV7-3 and TRBJ1-1, with D possibly TRBD1 on 5 matching bases. The CDR3 totals 13 residues. V lost 2 bases and J 1 base, leaving 5 bases between the germline ends. From germline, CDR1 is SGHTA and CDR2 FQGTGA. The CDR3 sequence is CASSLGQNTEAFF. CDR3 coding DNA: TGTGCCAGCAGCTTAGGACAGAACACTGAAGCTTTCTTT.

The chain recombines TRBV11-2 with TRBJ2-5; 14 positions match TRBD2. The germline gives CDR1 SGHAT, CDR2 FQNNGV. This CDR3 comprises 17 residues. J lost 4 bases, V lost 4 bases, and 8 bases had no gene match. Written as DNA, the CDR3 is TGTGCCAGCAGCTCACGACTAGCGGGAGGGCCGGGAGAGACCCAGTACTTC. Its translation is CASSSRLAGGPGETQYF.

In its sample, this clone was seen a few times. The CDR3 coding sequence is TGTGCCAGCAGCGTGCGGGACAGGGGAGTTTACAATGAGCAGTTCTTC. It translates to CASSVRDRGVYNEQFF. The chain recombines TRBV6-2 or TRBV6-3 with TRBJ2-1, with 10 bases aligning to TRBD1. In germline, CDR1 is MNHEY, CDR2 SVGEGT. V trimming: 6 bases; J trimming: 4 bases; junction bases outside the gene matches: 9. The CDR3 covers 16 residues.

This clone was seen more than once but under ten times. V and J are TRBV20-1 and TRBJ2-3, with D maybe TRBD1 (5 bases). Trimming removed 5 bases at V and 5 bases at J, with 8 bases between. CDR1 and CDR2 (germline): DFQATT, SNEGSKA (reference sequence). CDR3 length: 11 residues. The CDR3 is CSAQGVDTQYF. CDR3 coding DNA: TGCAGTGCTCAAGGGGTAGATACGCAGTATTTT.

Comments on this clone: Being one base from a much bigger clone, this may be a read error. V is TRBV27 and J is TRBJ1-5, with D tentatively TRBD1 (5 bases). The CDR3 consists of 16 residues. Germline-derived CDR1 and CDR2 are MNHEY and SMNVEV (reference sequence). The CDR3 loop reads CASREHGGEGNQLQHF. The CDR3 nucleotides read TGTGCCAGCAGGGAACACGGGGGAGAGGGCAATCAGCTCCAGCATTTT.

This chain connects TRBV15 to TRBJ2-1; 10 nucleotides match TRBD2. The CDR3 consists of 14 residues. Germline-derived CDR1 and CDR2 are LNHNV and YYDKDF (reference sequence). With 4 bases clipped from V and 5 bases from J, the junction kept 2 bases outside the gene matches. The CDR3 sequence is CATSTSGGHNEQFF. In DNA form, the CDR3 reads TGTGCCACCAGCACTAGCGGGGGCCACAATGAGCAGTTCTTC.

The rearrangement links TRBV6-5 to TRBJ2-1; 9 positions agree with TRBD1. Trimming took 6 bases from V and 7 from J; bases not matched to a gene: 7. The CDR3 extends over 14 amino acids. Per the germline V gene, CDR1 is MNHEY and CDR2 is SVGAGI. The CDR3 DNA reads as TGTGCCAGCAGCTCACAGGGGGCCGGGAATGAGCAGTTCTTC. It encodes CASSSQGAGNEQFF.

Concerning this clone itself: The sample has other DNA sequences that encode this CDR3 too. This sequence joins TRBV5-1 and TRBJ2-5; unclear D gene. The V and J ends lost 1 base and 2 bases respectively, with 3 bases between them. This CDR3 comprises 12 residues. Germline V gene lookup returns CDR1 SGHRS and CDR2 YFSETQ. The CDR3 is CASSLPQETQYF. Written as DNA, the CDR3 is TGCGCCAGCAGCTTGCCGCAAGAGACCCAGTACTTC. Using reference TRBV5-1 and TRBJ2-5 for the parts outside the CDR3, the full variable domain is KAGVTQTPRYLIKTRGQQVTLSCSPISGHRSVSWYQQTPGQGLQFLFEYFSETQRNKGNFPGRFSGRQFSNSRSEMNVSTLELGDSALYLCASSLPQETQYFGPGTRLLVL.

The rearrangement links TRBV5-1 to TRBJ1-1, with 8 bases aligning to TRBD1. Germline V lookup: CDR1 SGHRS, CDR2 YFSETQ. V dropped 0 bases and J dropped 2; count of bases not matched to a gene: 3. This CDR3 contains 15 residues. The CDR3 protein is CASSLVGQANTEAFF. The DNA for the CDR3 is TGCGCCAGCAGCTTGGTGGGACAGGCTAACACTGAAGCTTTCTTT.